Sequencing of this T cell receptor (beta chain) was carried out in a study of blood T cells in healthy people across ages. Study overall: Using template switching, researchers captured about one barcoded beta molecule for each two T cells.

The use of a sample-barcoded 5' primer and a J-beta primer mix characterized a second PCR of about 7 to 12 cycles. TCRdb itself ran the 5' RACE reads through MiXCR, one entry per CDR3 protein. Of some 760,000 distinct CDR3 sequences listed, more than 20% were seen once; the top ten hold more than 7.5%. Germline loops: CDR1 LNHDA, CDR2 SQIVND (reference sequence). With V trimmed by 7 bases and J by 1 base, 6 bases remained unmatched. CDR3 length equals 14 residues. These data are also associated with another study on T cells of mothers and their children. That work adds: All donors were healthy and Caucasian; they were a few mothers and their six children. Related pairs of mothers and children showed slightly higher, non-significant overlap versus unrelated pairs. Detection of persistent microchimeric T cell clones did not occur.

The source is a boy aged 5-17 years in good health. Sequenced input: blood. The rearrangement uses TRBV19 and TRBJ1-1; TRBD1 aligns across 7 bases. The CDR3 sequence is CASNQRDRNTEAFF. The CDR3 nucleotides read TGTGCCAGTAACCAGAGGGACAGGAACACTGAAGCTTTCTTT.